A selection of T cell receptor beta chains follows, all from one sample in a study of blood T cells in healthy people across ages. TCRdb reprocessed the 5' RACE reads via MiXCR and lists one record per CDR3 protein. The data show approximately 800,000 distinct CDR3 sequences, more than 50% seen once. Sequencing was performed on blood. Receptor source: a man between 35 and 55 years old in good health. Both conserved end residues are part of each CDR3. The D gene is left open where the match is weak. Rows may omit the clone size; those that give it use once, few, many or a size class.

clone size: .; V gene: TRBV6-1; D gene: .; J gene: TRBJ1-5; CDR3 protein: CASSEGQGPNQPQHF
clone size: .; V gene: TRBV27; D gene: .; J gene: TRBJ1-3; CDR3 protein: CASSWTRSGNTIYF
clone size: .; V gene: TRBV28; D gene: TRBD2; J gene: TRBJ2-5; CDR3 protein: CASSSQRFSGDETQYF
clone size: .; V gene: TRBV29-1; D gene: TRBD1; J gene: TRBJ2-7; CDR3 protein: CSITGTGGYEQYF
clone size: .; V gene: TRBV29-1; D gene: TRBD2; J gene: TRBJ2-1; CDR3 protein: CSVEIPRILAGGPHEQFF
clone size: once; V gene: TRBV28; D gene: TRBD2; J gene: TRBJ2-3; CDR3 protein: CASNDIAGVPDTQYF
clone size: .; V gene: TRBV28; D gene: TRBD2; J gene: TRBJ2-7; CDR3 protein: CASSTGTSGTEQYF
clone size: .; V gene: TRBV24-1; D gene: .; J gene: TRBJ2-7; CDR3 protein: CATSDLSGPDDEQYF
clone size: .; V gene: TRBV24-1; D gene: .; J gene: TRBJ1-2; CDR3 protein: CATSPSDREYGYTF
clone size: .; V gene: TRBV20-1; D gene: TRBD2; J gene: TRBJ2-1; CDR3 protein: CSALTSGGRNEQFF
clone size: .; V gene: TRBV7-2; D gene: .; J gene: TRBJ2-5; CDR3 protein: CASSLGGGVLETQYF
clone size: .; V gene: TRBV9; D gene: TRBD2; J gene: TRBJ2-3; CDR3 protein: CASSVASQGTSGRQSTDTQYF
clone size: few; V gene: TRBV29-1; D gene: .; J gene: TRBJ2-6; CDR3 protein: CSVEAAGANVLTF
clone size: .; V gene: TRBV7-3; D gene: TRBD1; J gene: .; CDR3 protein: CASRAPGTDYNEQYF
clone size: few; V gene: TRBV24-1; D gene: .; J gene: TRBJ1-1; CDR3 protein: CATSAADTEAFF
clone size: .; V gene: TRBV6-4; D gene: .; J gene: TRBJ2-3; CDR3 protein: CASSDSGRLSTDTQYF
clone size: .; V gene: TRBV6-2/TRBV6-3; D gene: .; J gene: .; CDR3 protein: CASSDITTQYF
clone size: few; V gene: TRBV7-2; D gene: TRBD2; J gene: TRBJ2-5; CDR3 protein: CASSELAGDQETQYF
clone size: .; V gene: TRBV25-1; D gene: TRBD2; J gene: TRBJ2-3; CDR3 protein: CASGGGSTDTQYF
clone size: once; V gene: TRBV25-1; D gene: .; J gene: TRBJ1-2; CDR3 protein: CASIGQRIYYGYTF
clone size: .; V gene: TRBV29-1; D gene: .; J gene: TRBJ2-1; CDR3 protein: CSVEVVGDNEQFF
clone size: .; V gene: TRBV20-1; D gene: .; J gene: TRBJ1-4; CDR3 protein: CSARDRRQADEKLFF
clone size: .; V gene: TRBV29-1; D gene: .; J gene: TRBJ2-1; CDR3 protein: CSGRGARTYNEQFF
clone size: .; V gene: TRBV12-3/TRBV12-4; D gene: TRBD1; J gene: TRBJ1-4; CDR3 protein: CASSFRTGYNEKLFF
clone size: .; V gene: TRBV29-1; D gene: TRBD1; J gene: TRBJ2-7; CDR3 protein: CSVELRGQSYEQYF
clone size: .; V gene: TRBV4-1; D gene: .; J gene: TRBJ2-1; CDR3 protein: CASSQLDIVQYNEQFF
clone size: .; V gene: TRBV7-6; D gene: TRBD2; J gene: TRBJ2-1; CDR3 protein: CASSSGSSGRRTGEQFF
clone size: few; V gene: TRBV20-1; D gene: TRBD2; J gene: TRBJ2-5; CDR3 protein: CSVWRKREWETQYF
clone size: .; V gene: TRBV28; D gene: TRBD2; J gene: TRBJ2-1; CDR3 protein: CASSSPGLAGVGRPHEQFF
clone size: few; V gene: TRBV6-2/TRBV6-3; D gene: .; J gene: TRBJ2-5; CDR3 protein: CASGRGSGGRTQYF
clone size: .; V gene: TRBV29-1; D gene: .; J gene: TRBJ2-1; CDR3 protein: CSVRFGGEQFF
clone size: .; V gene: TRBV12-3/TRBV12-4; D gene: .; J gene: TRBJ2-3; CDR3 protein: CASSLWGGSKGDTQYF
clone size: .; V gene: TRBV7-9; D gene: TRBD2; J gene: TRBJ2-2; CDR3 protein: CASSLQTSGLTGELFF
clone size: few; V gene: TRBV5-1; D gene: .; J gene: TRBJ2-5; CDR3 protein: CASSPALGVGETQYF
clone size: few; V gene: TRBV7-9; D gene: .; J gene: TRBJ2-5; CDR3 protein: CASSLFGGDETQYF
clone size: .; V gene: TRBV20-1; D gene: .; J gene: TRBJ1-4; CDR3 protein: CSARDPRGGGTNEKLFF
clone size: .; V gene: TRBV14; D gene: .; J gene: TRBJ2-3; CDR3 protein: CASSQGRGGYTQYF
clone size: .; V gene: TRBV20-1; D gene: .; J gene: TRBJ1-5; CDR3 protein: CTARDRPDQPQHF
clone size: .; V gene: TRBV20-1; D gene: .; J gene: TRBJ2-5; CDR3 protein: CSAWGEINMETQYF